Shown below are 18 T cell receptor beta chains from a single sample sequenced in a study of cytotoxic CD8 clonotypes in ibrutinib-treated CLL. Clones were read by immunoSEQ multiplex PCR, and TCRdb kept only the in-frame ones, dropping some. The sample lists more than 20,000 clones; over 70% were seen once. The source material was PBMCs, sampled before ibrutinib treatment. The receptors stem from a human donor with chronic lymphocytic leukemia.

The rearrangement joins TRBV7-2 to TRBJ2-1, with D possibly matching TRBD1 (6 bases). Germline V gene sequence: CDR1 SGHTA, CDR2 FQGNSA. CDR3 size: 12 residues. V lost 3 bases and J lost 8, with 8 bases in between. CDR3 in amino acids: CASSFRGYEQFF. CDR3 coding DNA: TGTGCCAGCAGCTTCAGGGGCTATGAGCAGTTCTTC.

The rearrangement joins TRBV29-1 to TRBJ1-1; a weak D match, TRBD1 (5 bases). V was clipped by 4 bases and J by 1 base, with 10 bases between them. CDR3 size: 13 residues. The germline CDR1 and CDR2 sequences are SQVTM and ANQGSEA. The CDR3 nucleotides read TGCAGCGTTGTGGAGGGGAGGAACACTGAAGCTTTCTTT. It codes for CSVVEGRNTEAFF.

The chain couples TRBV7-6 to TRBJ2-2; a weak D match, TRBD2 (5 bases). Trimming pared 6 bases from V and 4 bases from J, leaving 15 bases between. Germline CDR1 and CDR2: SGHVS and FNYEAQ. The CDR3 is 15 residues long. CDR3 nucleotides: TGTGCCAGCAGTCCTAGCCGGTTCGGCACCGGGGAGCTGTTTTTT. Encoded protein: CASSPSRFGTGELFF.

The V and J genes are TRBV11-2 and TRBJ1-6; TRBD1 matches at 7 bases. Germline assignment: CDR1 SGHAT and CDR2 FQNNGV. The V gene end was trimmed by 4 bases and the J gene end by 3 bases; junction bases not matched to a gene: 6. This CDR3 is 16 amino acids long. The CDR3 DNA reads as TGTGCCAGCAGCTCCTCTGCAGGGGGCTATAATTCACCCCTCCACTTT. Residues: CASSSSAGGYNSPLHF.

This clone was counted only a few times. CDR3 loop: CASSSTGPGNTIYF. For the CDR3, the DNA is TGCGCCAGCAGCTCAACAGGGCCTGGAAACACCATATATTTT. V is TRBV5-1 and J is TRBJ1-3; tentatively, D is TRBD1 (6 bases). Germline V gene sequence: CDR1 SGHRS, CDR2 YFSETQ. The CDR3 consists of 14 residues. Trimming stripped 3 bases from V and 2 bases from J, with 9 bases between.

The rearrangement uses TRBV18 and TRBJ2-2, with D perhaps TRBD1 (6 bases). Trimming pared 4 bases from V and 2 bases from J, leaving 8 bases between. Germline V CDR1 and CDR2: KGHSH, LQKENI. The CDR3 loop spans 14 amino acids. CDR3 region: CASSLGQNTGELFF. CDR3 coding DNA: TGTGCCAGCTCACTGGGACAAAACACCGGGGAGCTGTTTTTT.

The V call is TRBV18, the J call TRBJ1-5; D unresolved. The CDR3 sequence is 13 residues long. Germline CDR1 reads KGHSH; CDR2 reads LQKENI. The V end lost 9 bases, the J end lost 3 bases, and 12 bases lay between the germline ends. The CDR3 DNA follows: TGTGCCAGGCCGACTGTTACCAATCAGCCCCAGCATTTT. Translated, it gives CARPTVTNQPQHF. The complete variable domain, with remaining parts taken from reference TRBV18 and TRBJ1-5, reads NAGVMQNPRHLVRRRGQEARLRCSPMKGHSHVYWYRQLPEEGLKFMVYLQKENIIDESGMPKERFSAEFPKEGPSILRIQQVVRGDSAAYFCARPTVTNQPQHFGDGTRLSIL.

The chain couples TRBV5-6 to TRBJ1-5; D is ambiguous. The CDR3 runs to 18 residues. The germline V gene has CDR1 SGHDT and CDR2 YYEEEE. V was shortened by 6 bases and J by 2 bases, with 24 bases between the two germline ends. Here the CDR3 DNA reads TGTGCCAGCACCCTGGGAGGAGACCAGGCGGTGGGCAATCAGCCCCAGCATTTT. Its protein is CASTLGGDQAVGNQPQHF.

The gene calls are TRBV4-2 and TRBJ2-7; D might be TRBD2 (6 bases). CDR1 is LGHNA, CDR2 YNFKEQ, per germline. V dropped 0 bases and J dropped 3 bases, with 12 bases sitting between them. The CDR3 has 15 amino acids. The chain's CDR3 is CASSQESGSLYEQYF. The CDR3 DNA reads TGTGCCAGCAGCCAAGAATCCGGGAGCCTCTACGAGCAGTACTTC.

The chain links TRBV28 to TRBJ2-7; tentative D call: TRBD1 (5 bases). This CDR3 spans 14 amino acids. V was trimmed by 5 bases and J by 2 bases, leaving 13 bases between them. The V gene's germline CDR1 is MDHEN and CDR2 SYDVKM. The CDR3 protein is CASSPPTVPYEQYF. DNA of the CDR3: TGTGCCAGCAGTCCCCCGACAGTACCCTACGAGCAGTACTTC. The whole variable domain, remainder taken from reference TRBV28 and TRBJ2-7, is DVKVTQSSRYLVKRTGEKVFLECVQDMDHENMFWYRQDPGLGLRLIYFSYDVKMKEKGDIPEGYSVSREKKERFSLILESASTNQTSMYLCASSPPTVPYEQYFGPGTRLTVT.

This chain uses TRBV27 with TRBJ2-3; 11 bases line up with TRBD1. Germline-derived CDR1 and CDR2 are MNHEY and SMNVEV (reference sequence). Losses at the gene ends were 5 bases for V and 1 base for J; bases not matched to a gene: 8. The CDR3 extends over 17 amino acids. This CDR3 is CASSNGQGALGTDTQYF. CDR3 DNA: TGTGCCAGCAGTAACGGACAGGGGGCTTTGGGCACAGATACGCAGTATTTT.

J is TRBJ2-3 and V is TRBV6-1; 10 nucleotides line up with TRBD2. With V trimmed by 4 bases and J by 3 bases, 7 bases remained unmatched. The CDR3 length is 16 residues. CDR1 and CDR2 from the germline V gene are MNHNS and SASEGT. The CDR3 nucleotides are TGTGCCAGCAGTGCATCTAGCGGGAGTGGTACAGATACGCAGTATTTT. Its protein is CASSASSGSGTDTQYF.

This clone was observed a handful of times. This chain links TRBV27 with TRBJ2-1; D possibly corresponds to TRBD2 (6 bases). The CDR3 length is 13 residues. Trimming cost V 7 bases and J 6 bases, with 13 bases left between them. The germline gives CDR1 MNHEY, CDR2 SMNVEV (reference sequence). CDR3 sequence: CASTSVNTNEQFF. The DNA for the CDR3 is TGTGCCAGCACTAGCGTCAACACCAATGAGCAGTTCTTC.

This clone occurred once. CDR3 in DNA: TGTGCCAGCTCAGAGTACGCGTATAGCAATCAGCCCCAGCATTTT. Protein sequence: CASSEYAYSNQPQHF. V usage is TRBV18 and J usage is TRBJ1-5; D remains unclear. V shed 5 bases and J shed 0 bases, with 11 bases lying between them. CDR1 is KGHSH, CDR2 LQKENI, per germline. The CDR3 runs 15 residues.

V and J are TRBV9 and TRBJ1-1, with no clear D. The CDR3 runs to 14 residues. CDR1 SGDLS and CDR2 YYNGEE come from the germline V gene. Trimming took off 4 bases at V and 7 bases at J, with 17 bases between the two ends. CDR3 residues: CASSPEGLSIEAFF. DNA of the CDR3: TGTGCCAGCAGCCCCGAGGGATTAAGCATTGAAGCTTTCTTT.

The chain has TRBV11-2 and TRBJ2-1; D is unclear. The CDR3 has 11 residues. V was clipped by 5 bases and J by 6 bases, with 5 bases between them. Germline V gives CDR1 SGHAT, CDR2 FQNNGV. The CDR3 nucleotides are TGTGCCAGCAGCCCTGGCAATGAGCAGTTCTTC. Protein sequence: CASSPGNEQFF.

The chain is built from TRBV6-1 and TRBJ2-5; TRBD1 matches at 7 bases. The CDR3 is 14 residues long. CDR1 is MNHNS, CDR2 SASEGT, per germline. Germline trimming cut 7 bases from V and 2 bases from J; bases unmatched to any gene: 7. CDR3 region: CASNPPGQQETQYF. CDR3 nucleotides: TGTGCCAGCAACCCACCGGGACAGCAAGAGACCCAGTACTTC.

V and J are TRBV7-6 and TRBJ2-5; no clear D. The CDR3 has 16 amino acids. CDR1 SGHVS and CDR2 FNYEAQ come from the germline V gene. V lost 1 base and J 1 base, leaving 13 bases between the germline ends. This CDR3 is CASSLVQAATQETQYF. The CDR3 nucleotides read TGTGCCAGCAGCTTAGTTCAGGCAGCAACCCAAGAGACCCAGTACTTC.